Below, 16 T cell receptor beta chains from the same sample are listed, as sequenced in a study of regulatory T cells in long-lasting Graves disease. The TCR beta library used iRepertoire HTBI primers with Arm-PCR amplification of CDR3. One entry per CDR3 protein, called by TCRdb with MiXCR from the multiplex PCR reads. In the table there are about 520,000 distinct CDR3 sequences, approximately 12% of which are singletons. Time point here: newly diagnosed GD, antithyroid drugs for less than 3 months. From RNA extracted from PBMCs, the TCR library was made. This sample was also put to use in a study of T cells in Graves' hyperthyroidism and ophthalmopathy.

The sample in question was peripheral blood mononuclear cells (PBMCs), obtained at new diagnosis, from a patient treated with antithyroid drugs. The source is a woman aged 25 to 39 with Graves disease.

The CDR3 nucleotides are TGTGCCAGCAGCCCTCTGAGACAGGGACCCGGGGCCAACGTCCTGACTTTC. This codes for CASSPLRQGPGANVLTF. J is TRBJ2-6 and V is TRBV7-9; TRBD1 matches 7 bases. Germline CDR1 is SEHNR and CDR2 is FQNEAQ (reference sequence). This CDR3 is built from 17 residues. V shed 5 bases, J shed 4 bases, and the junction held 11 bases outside the gene matches.

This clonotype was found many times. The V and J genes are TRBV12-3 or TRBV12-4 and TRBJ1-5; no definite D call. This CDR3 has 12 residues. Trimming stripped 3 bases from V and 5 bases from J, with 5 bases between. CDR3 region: CASSLRYQPQHF. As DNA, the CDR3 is TGTGCCAGCAGTTTGAGATATCAGCCCCAGCATTTT.

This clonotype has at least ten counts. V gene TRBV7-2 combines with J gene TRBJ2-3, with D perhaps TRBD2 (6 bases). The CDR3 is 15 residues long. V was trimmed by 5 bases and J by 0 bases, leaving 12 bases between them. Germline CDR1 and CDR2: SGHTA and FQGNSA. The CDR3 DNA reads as TGTGCCAGCAGCCAGGACTACCTCAGCACAGATACGCAGTATTTT. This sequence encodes CASSQDYLSTDTQYF.

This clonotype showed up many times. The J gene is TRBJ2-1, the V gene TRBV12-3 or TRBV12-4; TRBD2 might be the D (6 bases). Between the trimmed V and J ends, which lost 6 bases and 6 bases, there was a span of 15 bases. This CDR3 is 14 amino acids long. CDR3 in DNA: TGTGCCAGCAGCCCCTCGGGGGTCCCCAATGAGCAGTTCTTC. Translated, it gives CASSPSGVPNEQFF.

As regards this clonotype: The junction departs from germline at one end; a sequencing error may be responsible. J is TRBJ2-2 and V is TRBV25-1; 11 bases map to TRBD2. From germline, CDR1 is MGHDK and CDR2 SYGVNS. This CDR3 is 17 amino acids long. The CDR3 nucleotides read TGTGCCAGCAGCGGAGGGAGACTAGCGGGGTACACCGGGGAGCCGTTTTTT. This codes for CASSGGRLAGYTGEPFF.

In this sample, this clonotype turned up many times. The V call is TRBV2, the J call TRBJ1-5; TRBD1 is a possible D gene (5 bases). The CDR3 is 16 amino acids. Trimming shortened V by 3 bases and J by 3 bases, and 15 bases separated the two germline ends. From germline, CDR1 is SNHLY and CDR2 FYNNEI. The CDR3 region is CASSERVGGSNQPQHF. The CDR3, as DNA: TGTGCCAGCAGTGAGCGGGTGGGGGGATCCAATCAGCCCCAGCATTTT. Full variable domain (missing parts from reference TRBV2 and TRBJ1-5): EPEVTQTPSHQVTQMGQEVILRCVPISNHLYFYWYRQILGQKVEFLVSFYNNEISEKSEIFDDQFSVERPDGSNFTLKIRSTKLEDSAMYFCASSERVGGSNQPQHFGDGTRLSIL.

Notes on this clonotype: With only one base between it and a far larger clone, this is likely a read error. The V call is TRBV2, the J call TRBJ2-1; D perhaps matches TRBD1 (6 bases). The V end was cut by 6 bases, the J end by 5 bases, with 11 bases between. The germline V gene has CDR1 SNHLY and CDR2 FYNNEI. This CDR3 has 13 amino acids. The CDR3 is CASRRPGDNEQFF. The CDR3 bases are TGTGCCAGCAGACGGCCAGGGGACAATGAGCAGTTCTTC. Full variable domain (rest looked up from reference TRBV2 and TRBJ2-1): EPEVTQTPSHQVTQMGQEVILRCVPISNHLYFYWYRQILGQKVEFLVSFYNNEISEKSEIFDDQFSVERPDGSNFTLKIRSTKLEDSAMYFCASRRPGDNEQFFGPGTRLTVL.

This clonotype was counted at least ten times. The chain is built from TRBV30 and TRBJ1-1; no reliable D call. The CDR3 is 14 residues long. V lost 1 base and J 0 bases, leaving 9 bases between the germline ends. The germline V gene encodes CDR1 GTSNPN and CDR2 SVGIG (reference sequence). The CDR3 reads CAWSDEGMNTEAFF. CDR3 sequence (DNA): TGTGCCTGGAGTGATGAAGGGATGAACACTGAAGCTTTCTTT.

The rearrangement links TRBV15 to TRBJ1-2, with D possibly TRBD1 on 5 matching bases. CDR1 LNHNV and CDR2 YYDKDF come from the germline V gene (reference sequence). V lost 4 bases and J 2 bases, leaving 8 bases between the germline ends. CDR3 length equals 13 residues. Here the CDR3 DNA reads TGTGCCACCAGCAAGGACACGAACTATGGCTACACCTTC. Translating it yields CATSKDTNYGYTF.

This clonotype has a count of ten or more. The DNA of the CDR3 is TGTGCCAGCTCACCCCGCGGACTAGCGGGAGGAGAGACCCAGTACTTC. The encoded protein is CASSPRGLAGGETQYF. V and J are TRBV18 and TRBJ2-5, with 14 bases fitting TRBD2. Germline V gene sequence: CDR1 KGHSH, CDR2 LQKENI. V lost 3 bases, J lost 4 bases, and 4 bases stayed unmatched. The CDR3 has 16 residues.

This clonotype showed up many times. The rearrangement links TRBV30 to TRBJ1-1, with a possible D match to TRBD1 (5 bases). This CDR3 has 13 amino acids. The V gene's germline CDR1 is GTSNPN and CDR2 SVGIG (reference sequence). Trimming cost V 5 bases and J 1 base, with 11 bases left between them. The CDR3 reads CAWSRDPNTEAFF. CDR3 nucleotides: TGTGCCTGGTCCCGGGACCCGAACACTGAAGCTTTCTTT.

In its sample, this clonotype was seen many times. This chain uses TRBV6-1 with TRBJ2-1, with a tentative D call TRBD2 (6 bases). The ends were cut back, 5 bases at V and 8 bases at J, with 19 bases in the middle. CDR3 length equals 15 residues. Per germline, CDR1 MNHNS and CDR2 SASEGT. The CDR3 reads CASSLTSPRTHEQFF. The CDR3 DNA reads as TGTGCCAGCAGTCTAACTAGCCCCCGTACCCATGAGCAGTTCTTC.

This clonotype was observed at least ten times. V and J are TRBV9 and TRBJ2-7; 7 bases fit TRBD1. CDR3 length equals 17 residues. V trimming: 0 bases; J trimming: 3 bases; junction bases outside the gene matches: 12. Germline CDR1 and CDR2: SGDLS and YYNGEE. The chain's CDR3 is CASSVGDSTSGYYEQYF. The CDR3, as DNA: TGTGCCAGCAGCGTAGGGGACAGCACAAGTGGTTACTACGAGCAGTACTTC.

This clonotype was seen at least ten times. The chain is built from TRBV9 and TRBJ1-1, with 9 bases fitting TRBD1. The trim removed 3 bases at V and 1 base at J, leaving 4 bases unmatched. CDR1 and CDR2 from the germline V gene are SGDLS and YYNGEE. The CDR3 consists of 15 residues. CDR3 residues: CASSDADRGNTEAFF. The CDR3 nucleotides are TGTGCCAGCAGCGATGCGGACAGGGGGAACACTGAAGCTTTCTTT.

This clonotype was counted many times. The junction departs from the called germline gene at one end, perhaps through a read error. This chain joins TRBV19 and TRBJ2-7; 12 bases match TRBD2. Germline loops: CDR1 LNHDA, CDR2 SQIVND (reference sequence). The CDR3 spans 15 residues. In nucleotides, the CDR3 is TGTGCCAGCAGTATAGGACTAGCGGGAACCTACGAGCAGTACTTC. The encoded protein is CASSIGLAGTYEQYF.

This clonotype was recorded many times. The CDR3 DNA is TGTGCCAGCAGACGTACCGGGACAGGGGGCGCAGATACGCAGTATTTT. Its protein is CASRRTGTGGADTQYF. The V call is TRBV7-3, the J call TRBJ2-3; 12 bases fit TRBD1. This CDR3 comprises 16 residues. The V gene end was trimmed by 6 bases and the J gene end by 4 bases; junction bases not matched to a gene: 8. CDR1 SGHTA and CDR2 FQGTGA come from the germline V gene.